This section outlines one TCR beta chain sequence together with its context. Its antigen remains unknown. Sequenced by immunoSEQ multiplex PCR; TCRdb stores in-frame clones only, minus some. The sample lists about 90,000 clones; about 91% were seen once. This sample is part of a study of graft-versus-host responses after intestinal transplantation. Study-level findings and limits: Individuals carrying graft-donor T cell macrochimerism showed high graft-versus-host to host-versus-graft clonal ratios in allografts. GvH clonotypes were identified within recipient marrow, with a subset emerging first in ileum or blood.

The TCR comes from a human donor who received an intestinal transplant. Source: unstimulated CD8+ T cells sorted from spleen or lymph node cells, taken before intestinal transplant.

The DNA of the CDR3 is TGTGCCAGCAGCCGGCGGACAGAATTCTACGAGCAGTACTTC. It specifies CASSRRTEFYEQYF. The gene calls are TRBV7-9 and TRBJ2-7; a possible D gene is TRBD1 (6 bases). The CDR3 runs 14 residues. Trimming pared 5 bases from V and 3 bases from J, leaving 14 bases between. The germline CDR1 and CDR2 sequences are SEHNR and FQNEAQ (reference sequence).